This T cell receptor beta chain is drawn from a study of blood T cell repertoires in COVID-19. About the study: Sites across the United States, Italy and Spain contributed samples from acute and convalescent COVID-19. PBMCs, B-cell-depleted T cells, or T cells were the source of the cDNA or gDNA that made up the material.

The CDR3 is 13 residues long. Germline-derived CDR1 and CDR2 are SGHRS and YFSETQ. Trimming removed 1 base at V and 7 bases at J, with 11 bases between. Under the authors' procedure: Quantification of nucleated cells was approximated via reference gene primer amplification. Here immunoSEQ multiplex PCR was the method, and the copy in TCRdb shows in-frame clones only, minus some. V and J calls and clone size are copied from that table; D and trimming were computed from the DNA. This table holds approximately 170,000 clones, approximately 85% found once. The TCR comes from a man at least 80 years old with COVID-19, enrolled during active disease. The V gene is TRBV5-1, the J gene TRBJ1-1; a possible D gene is TRBD1 (6 bases). The sequenced material came from peripheral blood. CDR3: CASSLFQGNEAFF. The CDR3 DNA reads as TGCGCCAGCAGCTTGTTTCAGGGGAATGAAGCTTTCTTT.